Each of the 22 T cell receptor beta chains below was sequenced from the same sample in a study of cytomegalovirus exposure and HLA in healthy donors. With 60 Vbeta and 13 Jbeta primers, the PCR was carried out. TCRdb's table, derived via immunoSEQ multiplex PCR, lists solely in-frame clones and lacks some. The sample shows 120,000 to 150,000 clones, about 80% of them seen only once. Sequenced material: PBMCs. The receptors derive from a young woman in good health and CMV-seronegative.

This clone occurred a few times. This chain links TRBV5-1 with TRBJ1-1; 7 bases fit TRBD1. The CDR3 length is 14 residues. Germline loops: CDR1 SGHRS, CDR2 YFSETQ. The J segment lost 10 bases and the V segment lost 4 bases, leaving 13 bases of the junction unmatched. The CDR3, as DNA: TGCGCCAGCAGCCGCTTGACAGGGCCCTCTGGAGCTTTCTTT. This sequence encodes CASSRLTGPSGAFF.

The chain is built from TRBV5-6 and TRBJ1-2; D is unclear. V was shortened by 4 bases and J by 2 bases, with 12 bases between the two germline ends. The CDR3 consists of 14 residues. The germline V gene has CDR1 SGHDT and CDR2 YYEEEE. The CDR3: CASSPEAMNYGYTF. The CDR3 DNA sequence: TGTGCCAGCAGCCCCGAGGCTATGAACTATGGCTACACCTTC.

This chain uses TRBV19 with TRBJ1-2; a possible D gene is TRBD1 (5 bases). Deletions cut 0 bases from V and 1 base from J, with 12 bases between. CDR3 size: 16 residues. The germline V gene encodes CDR1 LNHDA and CDR2 SQIVND (reference sequence). The CDR3 loop is CASSIDSRALNYGYTF. Written as DNA, the CDR3 is TGTGCCAGTAGTATAGATTCCAGGGCTCTTAACTATGGCTACACCTTC.

As DNA, the CDR3 is TGTGCCAGAAAACCGGGACAGGGGAACTGGCCCCAGCATTTT. Its protein is CARKPGQGNWPQHF. The V and J genes are TRBV19 and TRBJ1-5, with 10 bases fitting TRBD1. The trim removed 9 bases at V and 9 bases at J, leaving 11 bases unmatched. This CDR3 comprises 14 residues. Germline CDR1 LNHDA, CDR2 SQIVND (reference sequence).

CDR3 nucleotide sequence: TGTGCCAGCAGTTACTCGGGCAGATACTACGAGCAGTACTTC. It is translated as CASSYSGRYYEQYF. The gene calls are TRBV6-6 and TRBJ2-7; D uncertain. V dropped 0 bases and J dropped 3 bases, with 9 bases sitting between them. CDR1 is MNHNY and CDR2 is SVGAGI in the germline V gene (reference sequence). The CDR3 runs 14 residues.

The chain recombines TRBV12-5 with TRBJ1-3, with TRBD1 as a possible D gene (5 bases). The length of the CDR3 is 14 residues. Germline CDR1 LGHNT, CDR2 FRNRAP. Trimming left V 4 bases short and J 2 bases short, with 9 bases between. As DNA, the CDR3 is TGTGCTAGTGGTTCCCGGGGGGCTGGAAACACCATATATTTT. Protein product: CASGSRGAGNTIYF.

CDR3 in DNA: TGTGCCAGCACCCCTCAGGGGGACTATGGCTACACCTTC. As protein: CASTPQGDYGYTF. The chain carries TRBV28 and TRBJ1-2, with 7 bases that match TRBD1. V lost 7 bases to trimming and J lost 3 bases; unmatched junction nucleotides: 5. CDR3 length: 13 amino acids. The V gene's germline CDR1 is MDHEN and CDR2 SYDVKM.

This clone was counted between two and nine times. This rearrangement joins TRBV6-5 to TRBJ2-3, with TRBD2 matching over 11 bases. The germline CDR1 and CDR2 sequences are MNHEY and SVGAGI. There are 15 residues in the CDR3. The V segment lost 5 bases and the J segment 4 bases; nucleotides outside the gene matches: 5. CDR3 sequence reads: CASSVSGGGADTQYF. DNA for the CDR3: TGTGCCAGCAGTGTTAGCGGGGGGGGAGCAGATACGCAGTATTTT.

This clone has just one count. The chain links TRBV7-9 to TRBJ1-2; D possibly corresponds to TRBD1 (5 bases). V lost 2 bases and J lost 4, with 23 bases in between. Germline assignment: CDR1 SEHNR and CDR2 FQNEAQ (reference sequence). The CDR3 covers 18 residues. The CDR3 sequence is CASSLPRGGGGAIYGYTF. DNA of the CDR3: TGTGCCAGCAGCTTACCCCGCGGGGGGGGTGGTGCCATCTATGGCTACACCTTC. The variable domain in full, completed from reference TRBV7-9 and TRBJ1-2, reads DTGVSQNPRHKITKRGQNVTFRCDPISEHNRLYWYRQTLGQGPEFLTYFQNEAQLEKSRLLSDRFSAERPKGSFSTLEIQRTEQGDSAMYLCASSLPRGGGGAIYGYTFGSGTRLTVV.

The rearrangement uses TRBV4-3 and TRBJ2-1, with D unclear. V lost 0 bases and J lost 3, with 12 bases in between. Germline CDR1 reads LGHNA; CDR2 reads YSLEER. The CDR3 has 16 residues. This CDR3 reads CASSQDGVTIYNEQFF. The CDR3 DNA is TGCGCCAGCAGCCAAGATGGAGTTACTATCTACAATGAGCAGTTCTTC.

This chain links TRBV7-3 with TRBJ2-1; 9 nucleotides align to TRBD2. The CDR3 runs to 15 residues. With V trimmed by 4 bases and J by 7 bases, 8 bases remained unmatched. Germline V gene lookup returns CDR1 SGHTA and CDR2 FQGTGA. CDR3 amino acids: CASSYVLAGANEQFF. In nucleotides, the CDR3 is TGTGCCAGCAGCTATGTATTAGCGGGGGCGAATGAGCAGTTCTTC.

This chain uses TRBV19 with TRBJ2-2; 7 positions agree with TRBD1. Germline V gene lookup returns CDR1 LNHDA and CDR2 SQIVND (reference sequence). The CDR3 has 18 residues. V shed 3 bases and J 0 bases; nucleotides not matched to a gene: 10. CDR3: CASSINYRGRANTGELFF. In DNA form, the CDR3 reads TGTGCCAGTAGTATTAACTACAGGGGTCGCGCGAACACCGGGGAGCTGTTTTTT.

The chain recombines TRBV6-6 with TRBJ2-5; the D gene is possibly TRBD1 (6 bases). Trimming pared 7 bases from V and 0 bases from J, leaving 15 bases between. The CDR3 covers 15 residues. Germline CDR1 reads MNHNY; CDR2 reads SVGAGI (reference sequence). The CDR3 sequence: CASNDAGTNQETQYF. The DNA for the CDR3 is TGTGCCAGCAACGATGCTGGGACAAACCAAGAGACCCAGTACTTC.

The chain links TRBV29-1 to TRBJ1-2; maybe TRBD1 (5 bases). The CDR3 totals 13 residues. Germline V gene lookup returns CDR1 SQVTM and CDR2 ANQGSEA. V lost 3 bases and J 5 bases, leaving 13 bases between the germline ends. CDR3 region: CSVDWKGRYGYTF. The CDR3 bases are TGCAGCGTTGACTGGAAGGGGAGGTATGGCTACACCTTC. The whole variable domain, filled in from reference TRBV29-1 and TRBJ1-2, reads SAVISQKPSRDICQRGTSLTIQCQVDSQVTMMFWYRQQPGQSLTLIATANQGSEATYESGFVIDKFPISRPNLTFSTLTVSNMSPEDSSIYLCSVDWKGRYGYTFGSGTRLTVV.

The V gene is TRBV2, the J gene TRBJ2-7; 7 bases line up with TRBD1. CDR1 is SNHLY, CDR2 FYNNEI, per germline. The CDR3 loop spans 16 amino acids. Unmatched junction bases numbered 10, after V lost 5 bases and J lost 0 bases. The CDR3 is CASSPNTGTVSYEQYF. The CDR3 DNA reads TGTGCCAGCAGTCCTAATACCGGGACAGTCTCCTACGAGCAGTACTTC.

This chain joins TRBV5-6 and TRBJ1-1; TRBD1 might be the D (6 bases). Germline CDR1 is SGHDT and CDR2 is YYEEEE. Trimming took off 3 bases at V and 8 bases at J, with 17 bases between the two ends. The CDR3 is 14 residues long. The CDR3 region has the DNA TGTGCCAGCAGCTCCTTCCGGGGGGCAGCAGAAGCTTTCTTT. Translation gives CASSSFRGAAEAFF.

The chain couples TRBV5-6 to TRBJ1-1; 11 bases agree with TRBD1. Germline-derived CDR1 and CDR2 are SGHDT and YYEEEE. The CDR3 runs to 17 residues. Trimming at V came to 1 base and at J to 0 bases, leaving 5 bases not matched to a gene. The CDR3 coding sequence is TGTGCCAGCAGCTTGTGGACAGGGGGCGCGTTGAACACTGAAGCTTTCTTT. Residues: CASSLWTGGALNTEAFF.

This clone was counted only a few times. The J gene is TRBJ2-7, the V gene TRBV6-5; the D is unclear. V shed 0 bases and J shed 2 bases, with 14 bases lying between them. Germline V CDR1 and CDR2: MNHEY, SVGAGI. This CDR3 spans 16 amino acids. The CDR3 DNA is TGTGCCAGCAGTTACTCGGAATCAGGCCTCACCTACGAGCAGTACTTC. It encodes CASSYSESGLTYEQYF.

V and J are TRBV7-8 and TRBJ1-1, with D perhaps matching TRBD1 (6 bases). This CDR3 is built from 14 residues. Germline V CDR1 and CDR2: SGHVS, FQNEAQ. Deletions cut 5 bases from V and 5 bases from J, with 15 bases between. CDR3 sequence: CASSLTGTQTEAFF. DNA for the CDR3: TGTGCCAGCAGCCTGACCGGGACACAAACTGAAGCTTTCTTT.

The J gene is TRBJ1-2, the V gene TRBV11-2; D not resolved. The CDR3 is 13 residues long. Trimming cost V 0 bases and J 3 bases, with 5 bases left between them. CDR1 is SGHAT and CDR2 is FQNNGV in the germline V gene. CDR3 in DNA: TGTGCCAGCAGCTTAGACGCAGACTATGGCTACACCTTC. Translated, it gives CASSLDADYGYTF.

The chain couples TRBV5-4 to TRBJ1-1; 7 positions agree with TRBD1. The germline V gene encodes CDR1 SGHNT and CDR2 YYREEE (reference sequence). This CDR3 comprises 14 residues. The V and J ends lost 4 bases and 0 bases, in that order; junction bases with no gene match: 3. The CDR3 sequence: CASSAGQVNTEAFF. CDR3 nucleotides: TGTGCCAGCAGCGCAGGACAGGTGAACACTGAAGCTTTCTTT.

This chain joins TRBV11-3 and TRBJ1-1, with 7 bases fitting TRBD1. Germline CDR1 SGHNT, CDR2 YENEEA. J lost 1 base, V lost 5 bases, and 7 bases had no gene match. There are 15 residues in the CDR3. The CDR3 here is CASSAGGVGNTEAFF. CDR3 nucleotides: TGTGCCAGCAGCGCAGGGGGTGTCGGGAACACTGAAGCTTTCTTT.